The 15 T cell receptor beta chains in this list originate from one sample, sequenced in a study of blood T cell repertoires in COVID-19. The table came from immunoSEQ multiplex PCR; TCRdb's copy has only in-frame clones and leaves some out. The profile covers 190,000 or so clones, with around 84% appearing a single time and 2.7% taken by the ten largest. Material for sequencing was peripheral blood. The receptors derive from a middle-aged man with active or convalescent COVID-19.

CDR3 sequence: CASSPGQGAYTEAFF. The DNA of the CDR3 is TGTGCCAGCAGCCCGGGACAGGGGGCCTACACTGAAGCTTTCTTT. V is TRBV28 and J is TRBJ1-1; 12 bases are a match to TRBD1. The germline V gene encodes CDR1 MDHEN and CDR2 SYDVKM. This CDR3 has 15 amino acids. V lost 6 bases, J lost 3 bases, and 5 bases stayed unmatched.

This chain connects TRBV7-9 to TRBJ1-1; 7 bases are a match to TRBD1. From germline, CDR1 is SEHNR and CDR2 FQNEAQ (reference sequence). Trimming took 1 base from V and 11 from J; bases not matched to a gene: 4. This CDR3 has 12 residues. CDR3 loop: CASSLGQGWAFF. The CDR3 DNA reads as TGTGCCAGCAGCTTAGGACAGGGCTGGGCTTTCTTT.

The V call is TRBV27, the J call TRBJ2-2, with D hard to call. The CDR3 has 13 amino acids. The V gene lost 5 bases and the J gene lost 1 base, with 5 bases spanning the gap. CDR1 is MNHEY and CDR2 is SMNVEV in the germline V gene (reference sequence). CDR3: CASSRVNTGELFF. In DNA, the CDR3 is TGTGCCAGCAGTAGAGTGAACACCGGGGAGCTGTTTTTT.

This chain links TRBV7-3 with TRBJ2-3; D perhaps matches TRBD1 (6 bases). Germline V CDR1 and CDR2: SGHTA, FQGTGA. Trimming shortened V by 2 bases and J by 3 bases, and 12 bases separated the two germline ends. The CDR3 spans 15 residues. CDR3 sequence reads: CASSLQGQGTDTQYF. DNA of the CDR3: TGTGCCAGCAGCTTACAGGGGCAGGGGACAGATACGCAGTATTTT.

This chain connects TRBV6-4 to TRBJ1-6; perhaps TRBD1 as D (6 bases). This CDR3 is built from 13 residues. V lost 10 bases and J 13 bases, leaving 20 bases between the germline ends. The germline V gene has CDR1 MRHNA and CDR2 SNTAGT. CDR3 nucleotide sequence: TGTGCCACTCACCTAATGGACAGATCGCCCCTCCACTTT. Translated: CATHLMDRSPLHF.

The chain carries TRBV7-9 and TRBJ2-3; D call uncertain. Germline V gives CDR1 SEHNR, CDR2 FQNEAQ (reference sequence). The ends were cut back, 5 bases at V and 2 bases at J, with 14 bases in the middle. The CDR3 is 15 amino acids. CDR3 sequence: CASSGSSGYTDTQYF. Here the CDR3 DNA reads TGTGCCAGCAGCGGGTCTTCGGGTTACACAGATACGCAGTATTTT.

The V and J genes are TRBV18 and TRBJ1-1, with 9 bases identical to TRBD1. Losses at the gene ends were 8 bases for V and 6 bases for J; bases not matched to a gene: 13. Looked up from germline, CDR1 is KGHSH and CDR2 is LQKENI. CDR3 length equals 15 residues. The CDR3 sequence: CASTQKTGGIAEAFF. CDR3 DNA sequence: TGTGCCAGCACGCAAAAAACAGGGGGCATAGCTGAAGCTTTCTTT.

The rearrangement uses TRBV14 and TRBJ2-2; D uncertain. The ends were cut back, 5 bases at V and 0 bases at J, with 7 bases in the middle. This CDR3 is 14 amino acids long. Germline CDR1 and CDR2: SGHDN and FVKESK. Here the CDR3 DNA reads TGTGCCAGCAGCGGCCACACGAACACCGGGGAGCTGTTTTTT. Protein sequence: CASSGHTNTGELFF.

This sequence joins TRBV12-3 or TRBV12-4 and TRBJ1-2, with 10 positions matching TRBD1. This CDR3 spans 13 amino acids. After removal of 3 bases from V and 7 bases from J, the junction contained 2 bases not matched to a gene. The CDR3 sequence: CASSFGTGVGYTF. CDR3 sequence (DNA): TGTGCCAGCAGTTTTGGGACAGGGGTTGGCTACACCTTC.

This clone occurred once. The chain links TRBV19 to TRBJ1-5; D is undetermined. Trimming took off 3 bases at V and 6 bases at J, with 6 bases between the two ends. This CDR3 is built from 12 residues. CDR1 and CDR2 (germline): LNHDA, SQIVND (reference sequence). For the CDR3, the DNA is TGTGCCAGTAGTATCCTCGGTCAGCCCCAGCATTTT. Its translation is CASSILGQPQHF.

The V and J genes are TRBV6-5 and TRBJ1-5; tentatively, D is TRBD1 (6 bases). The CDR3 consists of 14 residues. With 4 bases removed from V and 4 bases from J, the gap between germline ends came to 11 bases. Germline CDR1 reads MNHEY; CDR2 reads SVGAGI. CDR3 amino acids: CASSSYRANQPQHF. The DNA for the CDR3 is TGTGCCAGCAGTTCCTACAGGGCAAATCAGCCCCAGCATTTT.

The chain joins TRBV27 to TRBJ1-5; 11 nucleotides match TRBD1. Germline values: CDR1 MNHEY, CDR2 SMNVEV (reference sequence). The CDR3 contains 19 residues. The trim removed 7 bases at V and 0 bases at J, leaving 14 bases unmatched. CDR3: CASTQWLRDRGYSNQPQHF. For the CDR3, the DNA is TGTGCCAGCACCCAATGGCTTCGGGACAGGGGGTATAGCAATCAGCCCCAGCATTTT.

This chain uses TRBV5-1 with TRBJ2-7; D ambiguous. V was shortened by 0 bases and J by 3 bases, with 7 bases between the two germline ends. The CDR3 loop spans 13 amino acids. CDR1 SGHRS and CDR2 YFSETQ come from the germline V gene. The DNA for the CDR3 is TGCGCCAGCAGCTTGGACTCTGTCTACGAGCAGTACTTC. It is translated as CASSLDSVYEQYF.

V is TRBV29-1 and J is TRBJ1-1; a possible D gene is TRBD1 (5 bases). Per the germline V gene, CDR1 is SQVTM and CDR2 is ANQGSEA. The CDR3 has 12 amino acids. With 2 bases removed from V and 3 bases from J, the gap between germline ends came to 7 bases. The DNA of the CDR3 is TGCAGCGTTGAAAGCAGGGACACTGAAGCTTTCTTT. It translates to CSVESRDTEAFF.

The V gene is TRBV4-1, the J gene TRBJ1-1, with 7 bases matching TRBD1. This CDR3 contains 15 residues. Germline loops: CDR1 MGHRA, CDR2 YSYEKL. J gave up 2 bases and V 3 bases, and 6 bases lay outside the gene matches. CDR3 loop: CASSHRQGSNTEAFF. The CDR3 DNA is TGCGCCAGCAGCCACCGACAGGGATCAAACACTGAAGCTTTCTTT.